The clone carrying this T cell receptor beta chain was seen a handful of times. Antigen specificity is unknown. The data stem from a study of regulatory T cells in long-lasting Graves disease. Assembly of TCR beta libraries relied on iRepertoire HTBI primers together with Arm-PCR of CDR3 regions. Original data processing: Across the samples, identification revealed about 62 TRBV and 14 TRBJ segments. Using its own MiXCR run on the multiplex PCR reads, TCRdb lists one record per CDR3 protein. TCRdb, rather than the study authors, made the V and J calls. The sample includes around 480,000 distinct CDR3 sequences, more than 15% of them seen just once. The CDR3 sequence is 15 residues long. V was pared by 2 bases and J by 1 base, with 3 bases of the junction left unmatched. CDR1 and CDR2 (germline): MNHEY, SMNVEV (reference sequence). Time point indicated: newly diagnosed GD, antithyroid drugs for less than 3 months. Researchers made the TCR library from RNA that was extracted from PBMCs.

Whole-study results and caveats: Persistent Graves' patients showed a TCR diversity that was lower than that of newly diagnosed ones.

In addition, the sample was reused for a study of T cells in Graves' hyperthyroidism and ophthalmopathy. Per that paper: No progression to ophthalmopathy during 18 months of follow-up defined stable disease.

This sequence originates from a woman aged 40 to 65 with Graves disease. The chain joins TRBV27 to TRBJ2-7; TRBD1 agrees at 9 bases. The starting material was peripheral blood mononuclear cells (PBMCs), obtained at new diagnosis, from a patient treated with antithyroid drugs. CDR3 in DNA: TGTGCCAGCAGTTTACGGGACAGGGTATCCTACGAGCAGTACTTC. As protein: CASSLRDRVSYEQYF.